This TCR beta chain came from a study of T cell repertoires in aging, cancer and after chemotherapy. TRB rearrangements spanning V, D and J were amplified using mixed TRB-A/B primers. Each CDR3 protein is one row after TCRdb ran MiXCR on the multiplex PCR reads. The sample contains 8,000 or so distinct CDR3 sequences, 50% to 55% of which appear only once. Amplification of TCR beta used genomic DNA extracted from peripheral blood. The V and J ends lost 5 bases and 5 bases respectively, with 18 bases between them. The CDR3 spans 15 residues. The germline CDR1 and CDR2 sequences are MNHNS and SASEGT. The sequence was collected from a human donor with a solid tumor. What was sequenced was blood. The chain joins TRBV6-1 to TRBJ1-1; weak D call: TRBD1 (6 bases). Here the CDR3 reads CASSYLAGAETEAFF. The CDR3 nucleotides read TGTGCCAGCAGTTACCTGGCGGGGGCGGAAACTGAAGCTTTCTTT.